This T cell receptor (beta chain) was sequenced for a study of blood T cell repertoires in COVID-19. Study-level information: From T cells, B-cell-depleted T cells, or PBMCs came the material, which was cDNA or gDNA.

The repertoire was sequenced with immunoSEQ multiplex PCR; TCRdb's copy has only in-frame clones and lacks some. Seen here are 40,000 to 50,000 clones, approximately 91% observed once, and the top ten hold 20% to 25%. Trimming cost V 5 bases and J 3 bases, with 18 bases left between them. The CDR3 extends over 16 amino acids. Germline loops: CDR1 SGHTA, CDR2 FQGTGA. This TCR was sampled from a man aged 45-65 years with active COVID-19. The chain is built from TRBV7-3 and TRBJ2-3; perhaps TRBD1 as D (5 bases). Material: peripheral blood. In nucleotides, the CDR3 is TGTGCCAGCAGCCCAGGGCGGTATAGGTTAACAGATACGCAGTATTTT. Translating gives CASSPGRYRLTDTQYF. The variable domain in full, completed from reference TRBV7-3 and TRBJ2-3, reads GAGVSQTPSNKVTEKGKYVELRCDPISGHTALYWYRQSLGQGPEFLIYFQGTGAADDSGLPNDRFFAVRPEGSVSTLKIQRTERGDSAVYLCASSPGRYRLTDTQYFGPGTRLTVL.